Following are 24 T cell receptor beta chains from one sample sequenced in a study of graft-versus-host responses after intestinal transplantation. Sequencing was performed with immunoSEQ multiplex PCR; in TCRdb, only in-frame clones are kept and a portion is missing. There are roughly 90,000 clones in the sample; under 95% occur only once, and approximately 0.35% lies in the top ten. No antigen is known for these receptors. This specimen consisted of unstimulated CD4+ T cells sorted from spleen or lymph node cells, obtained before transplant. These receptors were taken from a human donor who was the organ donor for an intestinal transplant.

This clone was seen once. The rearrangement links TRBV21-1 to TRBJ2-5; TRBD2 is the table's D call and was not checked against the DNA. TRBV21-1 is shown as a pseudogene. The CDR3 spans 17 residues. This CDR3 is CASSKVVASKTQETQYF. As DNA, the CDR3 is TGTGCCAGCAGCAAAGTTGTGGCTAGCAAGACCCAAGAGACCCAGTACTTC.

CDR3 protein: CASNLGLGPYNEQFF. CDR3 nucleotides: TGTGCCAGCAATTTGGGGCTAGGGCCGTACAATGAGCAGTTCTTC. The gene calls are TRBV2 and TRBJ2-1; the D gene is possibly TRBD1 (5 bases). This CDR3 spans 15 amino acids. Germline lookup yields CDR1 SNHLY and CDR2 FYNNEI. The V and J ends lost 7 bases and 4 bases respectively, with 17 bases between them.

The rearrangement uses TRBV5-6 and TRBJ2-7; 10 bases line up with TRBD1. Trimming cost V 4 bases and J 3 bases; bases outside gene matches: 4. The CDR3 runs 14 residues. Germline CDR1 and CDR2: SGHDT and YYEEEE. This CDR3 is CASSRRTGGYEQYF. Here the CDR3 DNA reads TGTGCCAGCAGCCGCCGGACAGGGGGCTACGAGCAGTACTTC.

This clone was picked up one time. The V call is TRBV7-6, the J call TRBJ2-2, with unresolved D. CDR3 length: 14 amino acids. V gave up 3 bases and J gave up 1 base, with 6 bases separating them. Looked up from germline, CDR1 is SGHVS and CDR2 is FNYEAQ. CDR3 nucleotides: TGTGCCAGCAGCTTCTCAGGGAACACCGGGGAGCTGTTTTTT. It codes for CASSFSGNTGELFF.

This clone has a handful of counts. The genes are TRBV30 and TRBJ1-2; TRBD1 agrees at 7 bases. Germline CDR1 GTSNPN, CDR2 SVGIG (reference sequence). The CDR3 is made up of 13 amino acids. V shed 7 bases and J 7 bases; nucleotides not matched to a gene: 12. The CDR3 coding sequence is TGTGCCTACCCTAGCAGGGGGATTGGTGGCTACACCTTC. Translating it yields CAYPSRGIGGYTF.

This chain uses TRBV6-6 with TRBJ2-7; D is possibly TRBD1 (6 bases). Trimming removed 0 bases from V and 7 bases from J, with 10 bases in between. This CDR3 region has 13 residues. The germline V gene has CDR1 MNHNY and CDR2 SVGAGI (reference sequence). Here the CDR3 reads CASSYSGAGEQYF. The CDR3 DNA reads as TGTGCCAGCAGTTACTCGGGGGCAGGGGAGCAGTACTTC.

The rearrangement uses TRBV12-5 and TRBJ1-2; D possibly corresponds to TRBD1 (5 bases). Trimming stripped 5 bases from V and 4 bases from J, with 11 bases between. Looked up from germline, CDR1 is LGHNT and CDR2 is FRNRAP. The CDR3 spans 13 residues. CDR3 nucleotide sequence: TGTGCTAGTGGTGCGGGGGGAATCTATGGCTACACCTTC. It codes for CASGAGGIYGYTF. The entire variable domain, with the rest obtained from reference TRBV12-5 and TRBJ1-2, is as follows: DARVTQTPRHKVTEMGQEVTMRCQPILGHNTVFWYRQTMMQGLELLAYFRNRAPLDDSGMPKDRFSAEMPDATLATLKIQPSEPRDSAVYFCASGAGGIYGYTFGSGTRLTVV.

The chain employs TRBV5-6 and TRBJ1-2; D not certain. CDR1 is SGHDT and CDR2 is YYEEEE in the germline V gene. The germline V and J ends were trimmed by 7 bases and 1 base, with 17 bases remaining between them. The CDR3 totals 15 residues. The CDR3 coding sequence is TGTGCCAGCTCAACTCTGTCCATAATTAACTATGGCTACACCTTC. Translating it yields CASSTLSIINYGYTF.

The chain carries TRBV7-8 and TRBJ2-3; D is possibly TRBD1 (5 bases). CDR1 is SGHVS, CDR2 FQNEAQ, per germline. Between the trimmed V and J ends, which lost 2 bases and 6 bases, there was a span of 18 bases. The CDR3 runs 16 residues. DNA for the CDR3: TGTGCCAGCAGCTTACAGGGTTCTCCAAGATACGATACGCAGTATTTT. It yields the protein CASSLQGSPRYDTQYF.

This chain uses TRBV5-1 with TRBJ2-2; 7 bases fit TRBD2. CDR3 length: 17 residues. Germline-derived CDR1 and CDR2 are SGHRS and YFSETQ. With V trimmed by 0 bases and J by 0 bases, 5 bases remained unmatched. CDR3 in amino acids: CASSLGVGLPNTGELFF. CDR3 in DNA: TGCGCCAGCAGCTTGGGTGTGGGACTACCGAACACCGGGGAGCTGTTTTTT.

The rearrangement links TRBV2 to TRBJ2-7; 7 positions agree with TRBD1. Germline V gene sequence: CDR1 SNHLY, CDR2 FYNNEI. The length of the CDR3 is 14 residues. V lost 6 bases, J lost 6 bases, and 11 bases stayed unmatched. CDR3: CASSSRQGRGEQYF. In DNA, the CDR3 is TGTGCCAGCAGCTCCCGACAGGGAAGAGGCGAGCAGTACTTC.

The V gene is TRBV28, the J gene TRBJ2-3; D gene unclear. V lost 6 bases and J 2 bases, leaving 12 bases between the germline ends. The CDR3 covers 14 residues. CDR1 and CDR2 from the germline V gene are MDHEN and SYDVKM. CDR3 loop: CASSLSQTTDTQYF. The CDR3 DNA sequence: TGTGCCAGCAGCCTTAGCCAGACCACAGATACGCAGTATTTT.

The rearrangement links TRBV2 to TRBJ2-5, with no clear D. Trimming pared 6 bases from V and 2 bases from J, leaving 4 bases between. CDR1 SNHLY and CDR2 FYNNEI come from the germline V gene. CDR3 length: 11 amino acids. CDR3 coding DNA: TGTGCCAGCAGCGTTCAAGAGACCCAGTACTTC. Its protein is CASSVQETQYF.

This clone was counted once. The chain has TRBV9 and TRBJ2-2; 7 nucleotides agree with TRBD2. Trimming removed 0 bases from V and 3 bases from J; junction bases left unmatched: 5. Germline V gives CDR1 SGDLS, CDR2 YYNGEE. CDR3 length equals 16 residues. The CDR3 reads CASSVEGTIDTGELFF. CDR3 bases: TGTGCCAGCAGCGTAGAAGGGACTATCGACACCGGGGAGCTGTTTTTT.

V and J are TRBV6-9 and TRBJ2-3; perhaps TRBD2 as D (5 bases). There are 17 residues in the CDR3. From germline, CDR1 is MNHGY and CDR2 SVAAGI. V was cut by 2 bases and J by 4 bases, with 19 bases left in between. This CDR3 is CASSYPPAVYSADTQYF. The CDR3 nucleotides read TGTGCCAGCAGTTATCCCCCGGCGGTTTATAGCGCAGATACGCAGTATTTT.

This chain links TRBV5-1 with TRBJ1-2; the D gene is possibly TRBD1 (5 bases). From germline, CDR1 is SGHRS and CDR2 YFSETQ. This CDR3 region has 13 residues. Between the trimmed V and J ends, which lost 3 bases and 7 bases, there was a span of 13 bases. CDR3: CASSYDSGLGYTF. CDR3 bases: TGCGCCAGCAGCTACGACAGTGGTCTTGGCTACACCTTC.

The rearrangement uses TRBV5-4 and TRBJ2-7, with a weak D call TRBD1 (6 bases). The CDR3 sequence is 13 residues long. CDR1 is SGHNT and CDR2 is YYREEE in the germline V gene (reference sequence). The V gene lost 2 bases and the J gene lost 4 bases, with 10 bases spanning the gap. CDR3 protein: CASSFGQYYEQYF. DNA of the CDR3: TGTGCCAGCAGCTTTGGACAGTATTACGAGCAGTACTTC. Full variable domain (missing parts from reference TRBV5-4 and TRBJ2-7): ETGVTQSPTHLIKTRGQQVTLRCSSQSGHNTVSWYQQALGQGPQFIFQYYREEENGRGNFPPRFSGLQFPNYSSELNVNALELDDSALYLCASSFGQYYEQYFGPGTRLTVT.

This chain uses TRBV5-5 with TRBJ2-3; TRBD2 matches at 14 bases. V shed 0 bases, J shed 10 bases, and the junction held 10 bases outside the gene matches. Germline loops: CDR1 SGHKS, CDR2 YYEKEE (reference sequence). CDR3 size: 17 residues. CDR3 coding DNA: TGTGCCAGCAGCTTGGTTCAGACTAGCGGGGGGGGTTCTGCGCAGTATTTT. It translates to CASSLVQTSGGGSAQYF. The complete variable domain, with remaining parts taken from reference TRBV5-5 and TRBJ2-3, reads DAGVTQSPTHLIKTRGQQVTLRCSPISGHKSVSWYQQVLGQGPQFIFQYYEKEERGRGNFPDRFSARQFPNYSSELNVNALLLGDSALYLCASSLVQTSGGGSAQYFGPGTRLTVL.

This chain uses TRBV5-1 with TRBJ1-1, with D possibly being TRBD1 (6 bases). With 0 bases removed from V and 7 bases from J, the gap between germline ends came to 16 bases. CDR1 and CDR2 from the germline V gene are SGHRS and YFSETQ. The CDR3 spans 15 residues. CDR3: CASSLAPNPGDEAFF. The CDR3 DNA reads TGCGCCAGCAGCTTGGCGCCCAACCCAGGGGATGAAGCTTTCTTT.

The chain couples TRBV7-2 to TRBJ2-5, with TRBD2 identical over 9 bases. The germline V gene encodes CDR1 SGHTA and CDR2 FQGNSA. The CDR3 runs 13 residues. J was trimmed by 5 bases and V by 7 bases; bases with no gene match: 5. DNA for the CDR3: TGTGCCAGCAAGAGCGGGAGGTGGGAGACCCAGTACTTC. Amino acids: CASKSGRWETQYF.

This chain links TRBV6-5 with TRBJ1-6; possibly TRBD1 for D (5 bases). The length of the CDR3 is 15 residues. Trimming left V 0 bases short and J 8 bases short, with 11 bases between. Germline assignment: CDR1 MNHEY and CDR2 SVGAGI. Written as DNA, the CDR3 is TGTGCCAGCAGTTACTCGGGGCCGAGAGATTCACCCCTCCACTTT. As protein: CASSYSGPRDSPLHF.

The V call is TRBV29-1, the J call TRBJ1-1; perhaps TRBD1 as D (6 bases). CDR1 is SQVTM and CDR2 is ANQGSEA in the germline V gene. Trimming left V 7 bases short and J 11 bases short, with 23 bases between. The CDR3 runs 13 residues. CDR3 sequence: CSGWEPGQYNAFF. The CDR3 DNA follows: TGCAGCGGTTGGGAGCCGGGACAATATAACGCTTTCTTT.

The chain carries TRBV5-1 and TRBJ2-2; D may be TRBD1 (5 bases). The germline V and J ends were trimmed by 7 bases and 3 bases, with 19 bases remaining between them. Looked up from germline, CDR1 is SGHRS and CDR2 is YFSETQ. CDR3 length: 16 amino acids. CDR3 nucleotide sequence: TGCGCCAGCGGAGTTAGACCCTTAGGGGACACCGGGGAGCTGTTTTTT. It codes for CASGVRPLGDTGELFF.

This clone was picked up a small number of times. This chain connects TRBV18 to TRBJ2-3; D gene unclear. The CDR3 has 13 amino acids. Per the germline V gene, CDR1 is KGHSH and CDR2 is LQKENI. V lost 3 bases to trimming and J lost 2 bases, with 6 bases between them. In DNA, the CDR3 is TGTGCCAGCTCACCGTCTATCACAGATACGCAGTATTTT. Residues: CASSPSITDTQYF. Full variable domain (rest looked up from reference TRBV18 and TRBJ2-3): NAGVMQNPRHLVRRRGQEARLRCSPMKGHSHVYWYRQLPEEGLKFMVYLQKENIIDESGMPKERFSAEFPKEGPSILRIQQVVRGDSAAYFCASSPSITDTQYFGPGTRLTVL.